This entry lists 13 T cell receptor beta chains sequenced from one sample in a study of cytomegalovirus exposure and HLA in healthy donors. With 60 Vbeta and 13 Jbeta primers, the PCR was carried out. Measured with immunoSEQ multiplex PCR; TCRdb has only the in-frame clones, and not every one. Seen here are approximately 61,000 clones, about 80% observed once, and the top ten hold 45% to 60%. The sample consisted of PBMCs. These receptors came from a man between 50 and 59 years old in good health and CMV-seropositive.

The chain recombines TRBV28 with TRBJ2-5; D remains unclear. CDR1 and CDR2 from the germline V gene are MDHEN and SYDVKM. V was pared by 8 bases and J by 5 bases, with 15 bases between. This CDR3 has 13 residues. The DNA of the CDR3 is TGTGCCAGCGGCATACCGGTGAGGGAGACCCAGTACTTC. It specifies CASGIPVRETQYF. The full variable domain, completed using reference TRBV28 and TRBJ2-5, is DVKVTQSSRYLVKRTGEKVFLECVQDMDHENMFWYRQDPGLGLRLIYFSYDVKMKEKGDIPEGYSVSREKKERFSLILESASTNQTSMYLCASGIPVRETQYFGPGTRLLVL.

This clone was seen a handful of times. The chain links TRBV4-1 to TRBJ2-7; a weak D match, TRBD1 (5 bases). The V and J ends lost 1 base and 3 bases respectively, with 10 bases between them. The CDR3 extends over 14 amino acids. Germline values: CDR1 MGHRA, CDR2 YSYEKL. CDR3 nucleotides: TGCGCCAGCAGCCAAGGTGTCAGGGACTACGAGCAGTACTTC. It translates to CASSQGVRDYEQYF.

The rearrangement uses TRBV7-2 and TRBJ2-4; TRBD2 matches 7 bases. Germline CDR1 is SGHTA and CDR2 is FQGNSA. V shed 0 bases and J 0 bases; nucleotides not matched to a gene: 5. The CDR3 extends over 17 amino acids. CDR3 sequence: CASSLAAGGVAKNIQYF. CDR3 coding DNA: TGTGCCAGCAGCTTAGCCGCTGGGGGGGTAGCCAAAAACATTCAGTACTTC. Filled out from reference TRBV7-2 and TRBJ2-4, the complete variable domain reads GAGVSQSPSNKVTEKGKDVELRCDPISGHTALYWYRQSLGQGLEFLIYFQGNSAPDKSGLPSDRFSAERTGGSVSTLTIQRTQQEDSAVYLCASSLAAGGVAKNIQYFGAGTRLSVL.

The V gene is TRBV5-4, the J gene TRBJ1-2, with 10 bases fitting TRBD1. Germline V lookup: CDR1 SGHNT, CDR2 YYREEE (reference sequence). J lost 2 bases, V lost 4 bases, and 8 bases had no gene match. The CDR3 spans 16 residues. The CDR3 nucleotides are TGTGCCAGCAGCACGGGGGTGGGACAGGGGAACTATGGCTACACCTTC. Protein product: CASSTGVGQGNYGYTF.

This clone was found a few times. The chain uses TRBV10-3 and TRBJ1-1; D is unresolved. The V end lost 6 bases, the J end lost 8 bases, and 16 bases lay between the germline ends. The germline V gene encodes CDR1 ENHRY and CDR2 SYGVKD. CDR3 length: 13 residues. The CDR3, as DNA: TGTGCCATCAGCCGGGAGGCCGGCTGGGAAGCTTTCTTT. Translation: CAISREAGWEAFF.

This clone was seen a single time. The chain carries TRBV30 and TRBJ1-5; TRBD1 agrees at 9 bases. Per germline, CDR1 GTSNPN and CDR2 SVGIG (reference sequence). J was trimmed by 7 bases and V by 7 bases; bases with no gene match: 14. There are 15 residues in the CDR3. The CDR3 protein is CAYNIGQGRKQPQHF. The CDR3 region has the DNA TGTGCCTACAACATAGGACAGGGGCGGAAACAGCCCCAGCATTTT. Supplemented by reference TRBV30 and TRBJ1-5, the full variable domain reads SQTIHQWPATLVQPVGSPLSLECTVEGTSNPNLYWYRQAAGRGLQLLFYSVGIGQISSEVPQNLSASRPQDRQFILSSKKLLLSDSGFYLCAYNIGQGRKQPQHFGDGTRLSIL.

In DNA form, the CDR3 reads TGTGCCAGCTCACCACTCGGGACTGATACCTACGAGCAGTACTTC. Translation gives CASSPLGTDTYEQYF. V is TRBV18 and J is TRBJ2-7; maybe TRBD2 (6 bases). The CDR3 totals 15 residues. In germline, CDR1 is KGHSH, CDR2 LQKENI. Trimming removed 1 base at V and 2 bases at J, with 12 bases between. The whole variable domain, filled in from reference TRBV18 and TRBJ2-7, reads NAGVMQNPRHLVRRRGQEARLRCSPMKGHSHVYWYRQLPEEGLKFMVYLQKENIIDESGMPKERFSAEFPKEGPSILRIQQVVRGDSAAYFCASSPLGTDTYEQYFGPGTRLTVT.

This chain links TRBV10-1 with TRBJ2-3; 10 nucleotides line up with TRBD2. Looked up from germline, CDR1 is WNHNN and CDR2 is SYGVQD (reference sequence). Trimming at V came to 6 bases and at J to 0 bases, leaving 3 bases not matched to a gene. This CDR3 contains 15 residues. In DNA form, the CDR3 reads TGCGCCAGCAGCGGACTAGCGGATAGCACAGATACGCAGTATTTT. It codes for CASSGLADSTDTQYF.

This chain links TRBV7-6 with TRBJ1-1, with D possibly being TRBD1 (5 bases). With 5 bases removed from V and 3 bases from J, the gap between germline ends came to 13 bases. This CDR3 has 14 residues. Looked up from germline, CDR1 is SGHVS and CDR2 is FNYEAQ. This CDR3 is CASSPETDYTEAFF. The CDR3 coding sequence is TGTGCCAGCAGCCCCGAGACAGATTACACTGAAGCTTTCTTT.

The chain employs TRBV11-2 and TRBJ2-7; D unresolved. V was shortened by 1 base and J by 5 bases, with 18 bases between the two germline ends. In germline, CDR1 is SGHAT, CDR2 FQNNGV. The CDR3 loop spans 16 amino acids. The CDR3 coding sequence is TGTGCCAGCAGCTTAGGGTCCCCGCCTTGGCTAGACGAGCAGTACTTC. The encoded protein is CASSLGSPPWLDEQYF.

The V call is TRBV6-5, the J call TRBJ2-5, with TRBD2 matching over 8 bases. With V trimmed by 6 bases and J by 4 bases, 10 bases remained unmatched. CDR1 and CDR2 (germline): MNHEY, SVGAGI. This CDR3 contains 15 residues. The CDR3 DNA reads TGTGCCAGCAGGCCGAGCGGGGGAAAGAGAGAGACCCAGTACTTC. This codes for CASRPSGGKRETQYF.

The chain uses TRBV4-3 and TRBJ1-5, with D maybe TRBD1 (5 bases). The V end was cut by 0 bases, the J end by 9 bases, with 15 bases between. The V gene's germline CDR1 is LGHNA and CDR2 YSLEER. CDR3 length: 15 residues. CDR3 residues: CASSQDGAGLGPQHF. The DNA of the CDR3 is TGCGCCAGCAGCCAAGATGGGGCCGGCTTGGGGCCCCAGCATTTT.

This chain uses TRBV28 with TRBJ1-1; no firm D call. The CDR3 covers 13 residues. Trimming removed 5 bases at V and 2 bases at J, with 9 bases between. Germline values: CDR1 MDHEN, CDR2 SYDVKM. As DNA, the CDR3 is TGTGCCAGCAGTCTCAGACTTAACACTGAAGCTTTCTTT. Its translation is CASSLRLNTEAFF.